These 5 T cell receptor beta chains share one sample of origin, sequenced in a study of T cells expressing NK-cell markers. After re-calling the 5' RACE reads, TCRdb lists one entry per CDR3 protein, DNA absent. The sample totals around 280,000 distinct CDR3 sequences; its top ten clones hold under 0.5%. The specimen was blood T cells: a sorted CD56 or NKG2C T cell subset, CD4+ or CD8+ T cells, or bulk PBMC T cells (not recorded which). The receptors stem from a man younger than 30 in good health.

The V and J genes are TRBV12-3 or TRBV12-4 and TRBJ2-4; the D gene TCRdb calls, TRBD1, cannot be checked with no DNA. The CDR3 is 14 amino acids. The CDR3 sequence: CASSSSSPPFFQYF.

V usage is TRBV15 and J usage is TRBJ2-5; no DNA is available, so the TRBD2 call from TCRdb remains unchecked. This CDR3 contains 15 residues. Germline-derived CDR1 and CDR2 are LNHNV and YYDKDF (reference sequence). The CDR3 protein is CATSRDPAGLETQYF.

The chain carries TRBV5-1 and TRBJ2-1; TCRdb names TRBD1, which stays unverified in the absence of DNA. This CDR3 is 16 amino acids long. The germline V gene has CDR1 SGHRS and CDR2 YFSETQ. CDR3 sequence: CASSLADAGPGDEQFF. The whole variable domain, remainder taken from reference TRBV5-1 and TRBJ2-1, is KAGVTQTPRYLIKTRGQQVTLSCSPISGHRSVSWYQQTPGQGLQFLFEYFSETQRNKGNFPGRFSGRQFSNSRSEMNVSTLELGDSALYLCASSLADAGPGDEQFFGPGTRLTVL.

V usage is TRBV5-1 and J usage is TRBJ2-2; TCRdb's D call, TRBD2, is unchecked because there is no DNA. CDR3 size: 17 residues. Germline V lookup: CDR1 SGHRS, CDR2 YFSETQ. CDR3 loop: CASSLTRTSGSTGELFF.

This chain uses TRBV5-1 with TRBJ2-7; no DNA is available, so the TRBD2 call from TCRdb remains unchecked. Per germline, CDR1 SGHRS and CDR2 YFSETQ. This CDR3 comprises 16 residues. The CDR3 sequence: CASSLVALAGPYEQYF.